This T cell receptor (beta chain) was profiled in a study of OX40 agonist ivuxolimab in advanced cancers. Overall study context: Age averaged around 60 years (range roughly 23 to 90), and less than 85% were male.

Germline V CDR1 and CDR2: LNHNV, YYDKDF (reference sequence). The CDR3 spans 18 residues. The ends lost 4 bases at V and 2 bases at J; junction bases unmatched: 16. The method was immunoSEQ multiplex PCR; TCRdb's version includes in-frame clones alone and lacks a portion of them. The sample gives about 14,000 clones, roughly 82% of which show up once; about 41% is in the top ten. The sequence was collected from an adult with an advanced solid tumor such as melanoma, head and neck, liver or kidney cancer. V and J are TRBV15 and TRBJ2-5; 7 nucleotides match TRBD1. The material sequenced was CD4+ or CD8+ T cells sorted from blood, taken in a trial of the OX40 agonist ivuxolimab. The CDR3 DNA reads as TGTGCCACCAGCACCCGGACAGGTGTTGCCTATATTCAAGAGACCCAGTACTTC. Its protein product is CATSTRTGVAYIQETQYF. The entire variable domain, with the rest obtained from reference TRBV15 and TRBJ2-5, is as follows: DAMVIQNPRYQVTQFGKPVTLSCSQTLNHNVMYWYQQKSSQAPKLLFHYYDKDFNNEADTPDNFQSRRPNTSFCFLDIRSPGLGDTAMYLCATSTRTGVAYIQETQYFGPGTRLLVL.